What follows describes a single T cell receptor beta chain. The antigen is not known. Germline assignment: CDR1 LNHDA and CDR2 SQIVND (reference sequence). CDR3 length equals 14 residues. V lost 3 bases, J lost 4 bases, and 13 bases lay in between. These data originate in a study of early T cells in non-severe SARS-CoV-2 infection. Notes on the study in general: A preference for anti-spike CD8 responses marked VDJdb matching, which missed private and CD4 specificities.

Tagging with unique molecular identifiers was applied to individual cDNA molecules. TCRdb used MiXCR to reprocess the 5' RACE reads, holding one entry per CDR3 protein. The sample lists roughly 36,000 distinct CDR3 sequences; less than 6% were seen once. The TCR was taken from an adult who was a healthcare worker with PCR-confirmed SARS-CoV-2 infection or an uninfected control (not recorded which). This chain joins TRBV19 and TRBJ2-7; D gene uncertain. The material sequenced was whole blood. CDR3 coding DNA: TGTGCCAGTAGTATCGCAGGCGTAGTTTACGAGCAGTACTTC. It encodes CASSIAGVVYEQYF.